This T cell receptor (beta chain) was observed in a study of cytomegalovirus exposure and HLA in healthy donors. Findings and limits, study-wide: A prior analysis recorded that most TCR beta V segments were productive about 87% or about 30% of the time.

CDR1 and CDR2 from the germline V gene are SGHNT and YYREEE (reference sequence). Trimming cost V 2 bases and J 5 bases; bases outside gene matches: 8. This CDR3 is 15 amino acids long. On this clone itself: Its antigen is currently unknown.

PCR employed 60 Vbeta and 13 Jbeta primers. Methods used by the authors: Later reanalysis found 70 million to 95 million unique TCR beta chains, 9 million to 12 million of them shared. Sequenced by immunoSEQ multiplex PCR; TCRdb stores in-frame clones only, minus some. V and J calls and clone size are copied from that table; D and trimming were computed from the DNA. The data contain more than 95,000 clones, roughly four fifths of them singletons. These donors, healthy bone marrow donors, were studied. This chain links TRBV5-4 with TRBJ2-7; 9 nucleotides align to TRBD1. This TCR came from a woman aged 18-29 years in good health and CMV-seronegative. The sample taken for sequencing was PBMCs. The CDR3 region is CASSFRTGVPDEQYF. Here the CDR3 DNA reads TGTGCCAGCAGCTTTCGGACAGGGGTTCCCGACGAGCAGTACTTC.